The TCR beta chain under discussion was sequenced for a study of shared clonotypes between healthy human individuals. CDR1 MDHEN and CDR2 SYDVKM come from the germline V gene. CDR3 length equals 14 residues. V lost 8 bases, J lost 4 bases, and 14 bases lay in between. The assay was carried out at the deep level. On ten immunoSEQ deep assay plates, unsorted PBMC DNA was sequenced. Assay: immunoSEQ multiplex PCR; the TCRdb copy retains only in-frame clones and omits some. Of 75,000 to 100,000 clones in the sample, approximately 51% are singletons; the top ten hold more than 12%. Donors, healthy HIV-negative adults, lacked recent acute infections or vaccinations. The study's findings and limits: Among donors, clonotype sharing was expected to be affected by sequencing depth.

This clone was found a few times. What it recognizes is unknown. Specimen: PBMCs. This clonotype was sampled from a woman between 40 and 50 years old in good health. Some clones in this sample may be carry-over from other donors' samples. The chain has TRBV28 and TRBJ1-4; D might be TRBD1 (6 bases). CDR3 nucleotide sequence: TGTGCCAGCTCTCTAGGGGGTTATAATGAAAAACTGTTTTTT. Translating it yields CASSLGGYNEKLFF.